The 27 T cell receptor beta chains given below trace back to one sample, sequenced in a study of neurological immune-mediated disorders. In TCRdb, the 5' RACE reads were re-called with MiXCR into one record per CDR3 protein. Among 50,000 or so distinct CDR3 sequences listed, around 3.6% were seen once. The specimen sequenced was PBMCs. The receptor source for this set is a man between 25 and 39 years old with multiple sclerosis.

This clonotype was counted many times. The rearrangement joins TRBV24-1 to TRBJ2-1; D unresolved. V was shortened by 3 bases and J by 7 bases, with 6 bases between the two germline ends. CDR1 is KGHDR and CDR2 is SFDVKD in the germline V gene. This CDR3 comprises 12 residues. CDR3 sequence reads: CATSDEINEQFF. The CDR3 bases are TGTGCCACCAGTGATGAGATAAATGAGCAGTTCTTC.

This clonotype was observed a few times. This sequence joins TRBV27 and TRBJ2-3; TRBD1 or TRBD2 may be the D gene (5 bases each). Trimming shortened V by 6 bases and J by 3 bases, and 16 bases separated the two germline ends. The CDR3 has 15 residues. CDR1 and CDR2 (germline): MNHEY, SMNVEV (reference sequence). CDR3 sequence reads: CASSTGTLSTDTQYF. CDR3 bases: TGTGCCAGCAGCACCGGGACCCTCTCGACAGATACGCAGTATTTT.

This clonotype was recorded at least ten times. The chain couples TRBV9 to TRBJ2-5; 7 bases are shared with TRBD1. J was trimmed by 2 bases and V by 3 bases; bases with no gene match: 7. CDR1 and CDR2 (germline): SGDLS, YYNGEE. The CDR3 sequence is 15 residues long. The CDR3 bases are TGTGCCAGCAGCGGCTACGGGACAGAACAAGAGACCCAGTACTTC. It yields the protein CASSGYGTEQETQYF.

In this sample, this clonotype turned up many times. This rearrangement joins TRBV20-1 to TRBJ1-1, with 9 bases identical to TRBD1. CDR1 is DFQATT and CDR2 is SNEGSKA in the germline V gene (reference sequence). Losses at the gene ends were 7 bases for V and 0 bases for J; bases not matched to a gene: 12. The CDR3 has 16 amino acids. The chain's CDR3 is CSDQRQGEYMNTEAFF. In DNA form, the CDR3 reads TGCAGTGATCAACGACAGGGGGAATATATGAACACTGAAGCTTTCTTT.

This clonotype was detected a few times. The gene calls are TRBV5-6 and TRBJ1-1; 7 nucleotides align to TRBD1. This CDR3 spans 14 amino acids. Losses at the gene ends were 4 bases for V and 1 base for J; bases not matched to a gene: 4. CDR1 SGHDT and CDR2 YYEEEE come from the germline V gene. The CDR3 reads CASSDRVTNTEAFF. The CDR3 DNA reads TGTGCCAGCAGCGACAGGGTTACGAACACTGAAGCTTTCTTT.

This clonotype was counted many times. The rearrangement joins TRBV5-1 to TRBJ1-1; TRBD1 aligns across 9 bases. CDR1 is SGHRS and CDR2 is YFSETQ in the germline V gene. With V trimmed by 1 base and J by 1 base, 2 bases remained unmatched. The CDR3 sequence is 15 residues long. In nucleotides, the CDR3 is TGCGCCAGCAGCTTGACGGGACAGGGGAACACTGAAGCTTTCTTT. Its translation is CASSLTGQGNTEAFF.

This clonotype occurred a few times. CDR3 sequence (DNA): TGTGCCAGCAGCTTAGTGGGGGGTGCCGGGGAGCTGTTTTTT. This gives the protein CASSLVGGAGELFF. The chain links TRBV7-2 to TRBJ2-2; maybe TRBD2 (6 bases). Germline V gene data show CDR1 as SGHTA and CDR2 as FQGNSA. CDR3 length equals 14 residues. The V and J ends lost 1 base and 6 bases respectively, with 9 bases between them. Filled out from reference TRBV7-2 and TRBJ2-2, the complete variable domain reads GAGVSQSPSNKVTEKGKDVELRCDPISGHTALYWYRQSLGQGLEFLIYFQGNSAPDKSGLPSDRFSAERTGGSVSTLTIQRTQQEDSAVYLCASSLVGGAGELFFGEGSRLTVL.

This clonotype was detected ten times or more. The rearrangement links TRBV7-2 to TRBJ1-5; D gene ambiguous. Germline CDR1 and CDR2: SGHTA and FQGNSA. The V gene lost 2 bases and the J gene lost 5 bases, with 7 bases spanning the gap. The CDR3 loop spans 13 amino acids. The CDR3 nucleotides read TGTGCCAGCAGCTTATCCAGACATCAGCCCCAGCATTTT. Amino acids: CASSLSRHQPQHF.

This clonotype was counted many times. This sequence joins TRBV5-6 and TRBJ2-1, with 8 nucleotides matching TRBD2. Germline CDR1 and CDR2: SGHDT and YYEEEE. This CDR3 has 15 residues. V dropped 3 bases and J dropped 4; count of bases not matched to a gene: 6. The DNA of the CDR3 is TGTGCCAGCAGCTCTACCGGGACTAGTTACAATGAGCAGTTCTTC. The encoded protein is CASSSTGTSYNEQFF.

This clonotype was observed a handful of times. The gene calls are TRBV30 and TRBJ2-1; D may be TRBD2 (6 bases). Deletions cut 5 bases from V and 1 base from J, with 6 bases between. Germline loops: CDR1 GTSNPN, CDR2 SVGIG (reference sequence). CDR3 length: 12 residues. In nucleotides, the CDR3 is TGTGCCTGGGGGAGGTCCTACAATGAGCAGTTCTTC. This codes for CAWGRSYNEQFF.

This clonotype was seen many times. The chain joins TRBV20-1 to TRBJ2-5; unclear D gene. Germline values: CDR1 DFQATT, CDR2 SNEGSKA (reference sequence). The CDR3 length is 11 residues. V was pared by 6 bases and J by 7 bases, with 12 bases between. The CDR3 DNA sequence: TGCAGTGCGCCCCTGGACGGGACCCAGTACTTC. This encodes CSAPLDGTQYF.

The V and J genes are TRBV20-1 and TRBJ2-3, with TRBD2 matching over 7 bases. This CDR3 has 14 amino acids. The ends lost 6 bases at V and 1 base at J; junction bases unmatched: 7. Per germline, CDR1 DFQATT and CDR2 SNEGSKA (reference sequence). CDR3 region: CSARLAPGTDTQYF. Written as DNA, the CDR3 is TGCAGTGCAAGACTAGCTCCCGGCACAGATACGCAGTATTTT.

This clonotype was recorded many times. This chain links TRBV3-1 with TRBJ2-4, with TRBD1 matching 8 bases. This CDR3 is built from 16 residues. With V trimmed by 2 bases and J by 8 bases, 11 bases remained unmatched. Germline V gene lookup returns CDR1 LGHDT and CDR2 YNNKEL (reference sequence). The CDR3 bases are TGTGCCAGCAGCCAAAAGGACAGGGAGACGCGCGACATTCAGTACTTC. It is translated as CASSQKDRETRDIQYF.

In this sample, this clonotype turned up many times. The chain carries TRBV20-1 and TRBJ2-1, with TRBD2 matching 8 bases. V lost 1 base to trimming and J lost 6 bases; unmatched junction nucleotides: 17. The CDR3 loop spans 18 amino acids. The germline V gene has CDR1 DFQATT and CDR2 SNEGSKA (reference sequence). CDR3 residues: CSARGVPGREGMTNEQFF. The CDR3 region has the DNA TGCAGTGCTAGAGGGGTTCCCGGACGGGAGGGTATGACCAATGAGCAGTTCTTC.

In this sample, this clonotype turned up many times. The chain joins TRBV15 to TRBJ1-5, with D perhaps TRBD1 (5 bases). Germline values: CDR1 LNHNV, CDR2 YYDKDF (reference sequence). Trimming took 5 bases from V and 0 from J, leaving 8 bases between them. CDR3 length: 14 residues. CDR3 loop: CATSLRDSNQPQHF. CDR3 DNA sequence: TGTGCCACCAGCCTCAGGGATAGCAATCAGCCCCAGCATTTT.

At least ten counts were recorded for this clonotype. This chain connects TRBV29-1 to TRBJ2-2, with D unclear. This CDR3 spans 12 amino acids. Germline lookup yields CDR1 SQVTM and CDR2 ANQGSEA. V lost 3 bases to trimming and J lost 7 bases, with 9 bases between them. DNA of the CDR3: TGCAGCGTTGAGCTCGGAATCGGGGAGCTGTTTTTT. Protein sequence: CSVELGIGELFF.

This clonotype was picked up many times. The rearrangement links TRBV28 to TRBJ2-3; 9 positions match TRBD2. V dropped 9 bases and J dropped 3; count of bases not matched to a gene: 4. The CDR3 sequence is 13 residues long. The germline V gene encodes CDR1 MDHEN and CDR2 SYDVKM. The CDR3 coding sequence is TGTGCCAGTGCGGGAGGGCCAACAGATACGCAGTATTTT. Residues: CASAGGPTDTQYF.

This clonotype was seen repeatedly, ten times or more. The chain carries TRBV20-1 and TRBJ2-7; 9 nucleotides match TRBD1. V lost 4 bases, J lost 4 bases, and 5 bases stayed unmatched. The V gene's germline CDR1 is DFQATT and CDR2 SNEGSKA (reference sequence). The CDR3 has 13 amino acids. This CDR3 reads CSAKGTGWYEQYF. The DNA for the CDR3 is TGCAGTGCTAAAGGGACAGGGTGGTACGAGCAGTACTTC.

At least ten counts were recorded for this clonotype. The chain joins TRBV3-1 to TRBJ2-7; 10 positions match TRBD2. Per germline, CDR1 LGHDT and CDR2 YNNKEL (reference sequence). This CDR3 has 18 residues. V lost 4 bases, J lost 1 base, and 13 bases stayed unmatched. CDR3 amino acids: CASSPRPSGGLSSYEQYF. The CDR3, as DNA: TGTGCCAGCAGCCCCCGGCCTAGCGGGGGCCTTTCGTCCTACGAGCAGTACTTC.

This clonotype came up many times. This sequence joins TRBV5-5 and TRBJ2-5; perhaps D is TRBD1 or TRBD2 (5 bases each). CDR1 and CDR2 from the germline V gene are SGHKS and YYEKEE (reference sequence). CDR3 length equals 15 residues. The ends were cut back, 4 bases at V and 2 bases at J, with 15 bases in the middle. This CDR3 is CASSGLSGGQETQYF. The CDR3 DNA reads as TGTGCCAGCAGCGGCCTCAGTGGGGGACAAGAGACCCAGTACTTC. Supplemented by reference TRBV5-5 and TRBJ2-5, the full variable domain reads DAGVTQSPTHLIKTRGQQVTLRCSPISGHKSVSWYQQVLGQGPQFIFQYYEKEERGRGNFPDRFSARQFPNYSSELNVNALLLGDSALYLCASSGLSGGQETQYFGPGTRLLVL.

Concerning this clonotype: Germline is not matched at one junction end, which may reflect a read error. CDR3 amino acids: CASSHFQGTSGKTIYF. The CDR3 coding sequence is TGTGCCAGCAGCCATTTTCAGGGAACATCTGGAAAAACCATATATTTT. The chain joins TRBV3-1 to TRBJ1-3; D is possibly TRBD1 (5 bases). The germline V gene has CDR1 LGHDT and CDR2 YNNKEL (reference sequence). This CDR3 spans 16 amino acids.

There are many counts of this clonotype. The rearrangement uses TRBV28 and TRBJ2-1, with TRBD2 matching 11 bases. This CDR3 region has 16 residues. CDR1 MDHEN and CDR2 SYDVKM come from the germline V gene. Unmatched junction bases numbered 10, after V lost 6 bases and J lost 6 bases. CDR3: CASRLLGLAGSNEQFF. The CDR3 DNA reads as TGTGCCAGCAGGCTCCTCGGACTAGCGGGCTCCAATGAGCAGTTCTTC.

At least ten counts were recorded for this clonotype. CDR3 sequence reads: CASSENELVTDTQYF. The CDR3 DNA is TGTGCCAGCAGTGAAAATGAGCTAGTAACAGATACGCAGTATTTT. The chain employs TRBV25-1 and TRBJ2-3; D unresolved. The CDR3 is 15 amino acids. The V and J ends lost 2 bases and 3 bases respectively, with 12 bases between them. From germline, CDR1 is MGHDK and CDR2 SYGVNS.

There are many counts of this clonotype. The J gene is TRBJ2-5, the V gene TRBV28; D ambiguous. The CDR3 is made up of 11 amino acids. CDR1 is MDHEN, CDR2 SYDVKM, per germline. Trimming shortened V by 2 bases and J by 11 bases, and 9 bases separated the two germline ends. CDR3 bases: TGTGCCAGCAGTTTAGGAACGACTCAGTACTTC. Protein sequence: CASSLGTTQYF.

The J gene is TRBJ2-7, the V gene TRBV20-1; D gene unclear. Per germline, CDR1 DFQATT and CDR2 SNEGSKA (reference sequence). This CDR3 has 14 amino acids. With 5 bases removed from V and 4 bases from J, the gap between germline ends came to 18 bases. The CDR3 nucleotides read TGCAGTGCTGCACGTGGGCGAAGCGTGTACGAGCAGTACTTC. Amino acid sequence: CSAARGRSVYEQYF.

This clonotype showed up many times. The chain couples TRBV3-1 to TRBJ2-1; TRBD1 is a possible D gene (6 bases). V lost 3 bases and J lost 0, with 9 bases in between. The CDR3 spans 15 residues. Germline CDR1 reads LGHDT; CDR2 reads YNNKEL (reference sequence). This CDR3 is CASSQDSLSYNEQFF. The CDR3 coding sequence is TGTGCCAGCAGCCAGGACAGCCTCTCCTACAATGAGCAGTTCTTC.

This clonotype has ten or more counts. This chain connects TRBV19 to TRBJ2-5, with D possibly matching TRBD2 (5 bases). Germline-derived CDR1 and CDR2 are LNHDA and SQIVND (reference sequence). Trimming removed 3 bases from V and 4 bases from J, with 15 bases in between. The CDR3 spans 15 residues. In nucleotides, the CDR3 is TGTGCCAGTAGTATCATTAGTGCGGGCGGAGAGACCCAGTACTTC. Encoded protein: CASSIISAGGETQYF.